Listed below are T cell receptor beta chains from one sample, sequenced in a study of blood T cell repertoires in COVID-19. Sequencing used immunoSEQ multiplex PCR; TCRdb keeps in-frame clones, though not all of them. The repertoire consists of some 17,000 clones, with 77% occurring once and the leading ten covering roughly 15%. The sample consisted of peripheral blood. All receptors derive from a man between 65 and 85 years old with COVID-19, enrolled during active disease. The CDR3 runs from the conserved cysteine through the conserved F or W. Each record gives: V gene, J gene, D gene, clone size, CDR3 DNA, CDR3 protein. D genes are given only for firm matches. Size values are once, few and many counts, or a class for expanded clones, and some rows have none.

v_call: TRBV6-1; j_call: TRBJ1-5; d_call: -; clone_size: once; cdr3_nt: TGTGCCAGCAGTGAATCGGGGTTCGGTCGTCAGCCCCAGCATTTT; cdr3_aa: CASSESGFGRQPQHF
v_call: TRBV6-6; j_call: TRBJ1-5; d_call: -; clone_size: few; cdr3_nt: TGTGCCAGCAGTTCTCCTACCGAACCGCCCCAGCATTTT; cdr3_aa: CASSSPTEPPQHF
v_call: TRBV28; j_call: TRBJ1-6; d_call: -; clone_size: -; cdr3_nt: TGTGCCAGCCTTTTACGGGATAATTCACCCCTCCACTTT; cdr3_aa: CASLLRDNSPLHF
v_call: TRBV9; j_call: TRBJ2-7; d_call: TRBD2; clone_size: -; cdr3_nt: TGTGCCAGCAGCCCGCGGGGGGCGTTCAACGAGCAGTACTTC; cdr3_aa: CASSPRGAFNEQYF
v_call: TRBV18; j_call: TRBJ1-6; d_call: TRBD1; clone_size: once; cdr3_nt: TGTGCCAGCTCACCCGGGACCAGGGGGCAGGTTTCCTATAATTCACCCCTCCACTTT; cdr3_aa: CASSPGTRGQVSYNSPLHF
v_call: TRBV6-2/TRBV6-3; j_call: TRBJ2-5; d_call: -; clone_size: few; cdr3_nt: TGTGCCAGCAGTTACGGAGGTGTTGCTCAAGAGACCCAGTACTTC; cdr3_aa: CASSYGGVAQETQYF
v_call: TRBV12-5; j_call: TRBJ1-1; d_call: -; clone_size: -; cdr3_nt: TGTGCTAGTGGTATCTCACCGGGACACCAACACACTGAAGCTTTCTTT; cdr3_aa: CASGISPGHQHTEAFF
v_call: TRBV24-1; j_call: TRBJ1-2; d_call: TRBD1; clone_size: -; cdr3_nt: TGTGCCACCAGTGATCGGGACAGGGGTCGCGGCTACACCTTC; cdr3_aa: CATSDRDRGRGYTF
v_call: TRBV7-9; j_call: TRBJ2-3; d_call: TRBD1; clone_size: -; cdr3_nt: TGTGCCAGCAGCTTAGGGGCGGGGACAGGGTACACAGATACGCAGTATTTT; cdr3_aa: CASSLGAGTGYTDTQYF
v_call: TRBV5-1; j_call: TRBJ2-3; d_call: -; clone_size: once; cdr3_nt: TGCGCCAGCAGCTCCACGACTAGTCGGGTCGATTCAGATACGCAGTATTTT; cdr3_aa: CASSSTTSRVDSDTQYF